This T cell receptor beta chain was sequenced during a study of T cells after yellow fever vaccination. One entry per CDR3 protein results from TCRdb running MiXCR on the 5' RACE reads. This table has some 100,000 distinct CDR3 sequences, roughly 9% appearing once. CDR1 is ENHRY and CDR2 is SYGVKD in the germline V gene. The germline V and J ends were trimmed by 2 bases and 4 bases, with 11 bases remaining between them. This CDR3 is 14 amino acids long. This receptor was obtained from a man in his late teens or twenties who received the YFV17D yellow fever vaccine. J is TRBJ1-1 and V is TRBV10-3; D call uncertain. The source material was CD8+ T cells not binding an NS4B(214-222) dextramer, sorted from PBMCs, sampled approximately 16 days after the first yellow fever vaccination. The CDR3 DNA follows: TGTGCCATCAGTGAGGAGGGTCTAGGCACTGAAGCTTTCTTT. As protein: CAISEEGLGTEAFF.